These 11 T cell receptor beta chains were all obtained from the same sample, sequenced in a study of Graves' ophthalmopathy and Graves' hyperthyroidism. TCR beta CDR3 regions were amplified from RNA transcripts. HTBI primers served in a first-round RT-PCR, which a second-round multiplex PCR followed. TCRdb called the multiplex PCR reads again in MiXCR, with one record for every CDR3 protein. This repertoire shows roughly 400,000 distinct CDR3 sequences, 15% found once; its top ten account for roughly 7%. The specimen sequenced was peripheral blood. These receptors were collected from a woman under 30 with stable Graves' hyperthyroidism.

This clonotype was observed many times. The chain links TRBV24-1 to TRBJ2-7; D is perhaps TRBD1 (6 bases). The CDR3 covers 14 residues. Trimming stripped 4 bases from V and 7 bases from J, with 16 bases between. From germline, CDR1 is KGHDR and CDR2 SFDVKD. The CDR3 coding sequence is TGTGCCACCAGTGACCCAGGGGAATCGCGGGAGCAGTACTTC. This encodes CATSDPGESREQYF.

This clonotype was found many times. This chain uses TRBV20-1 with TRBJ2-2; D gene ambiguous. V gave up 3 bases and J gave up 3 bases, with 11 bases separating them. This CDR3 is 14 amino acids long. Germline V lookup: CDR1 DFQATT, CDR2 SNEGSKA (reference sequence). The CDR3 DNA is TGCAGTGCTAGCGTCGACCGTTACACCGGGGAGCTGTTTTTT. It yields the protein CSASVDRYTGELFF.

A note on this clonotype: A much larger clone lies a single base off, so this may be a read error. This chain joins TRBV7-9 and TRBJ2-7; D tentatively fits TRBD1 or TRBD2 (5 bases each). Per the germline V gene, CDR1 is SEHNR and CDR2 is FQNEAQ (reference sequence). The V end lost 4 bases, the J end lost 5 bases, and 15 bases lay between the germline ends. The CDR3 contains 14 residues. The CDR3 protein is CASSSPGRQDEQYV. The DNA of the CDR3 is TGTGCCAGCAGCTCACCAGGGAGACAAGACGAGCAGTACGTC.

The V and J genes are TRBV7-3 and TRBJ2-3, with D perhaps given as TRBD1 or TRBD2 (5 bases each). CDR3 length: 15 residues. V shed 1 base and J shed 1 base, with 9 bases lying between them. Germline CDR1 SGHTA, CDR2 FQGTGA. The CDR3 is CASSLRGAGTDTQYF. CDR3 nucleotide sequence: TGTGCCAGCAGCTTAAGAGGGGCGGGCACAGATACGCAGTATTTT.

The rearrangement uses TRBV7-9 and TRBJ1-5, with a tentative D call TRBD1 (6 bases). The CDR3 consists of 15 residues. The V gene lost 2 bases and the J gene lost 0 bases, with 8 bases spanning the gap. CDR1 SEHNR and CDR2 FQNEAQ come from the germline V gene (reference sequence). The CDR3 sequence: CASSLQGFSNQPQHF. For the CDR3, the DNA is TGTGCCAGCAGCTTACAGGGGTTTAGCAATCAGCCCCAGCATTTT.

There are many counts of this clonotype. The chain employs TRBV20-1 and TRBJ2-7; the match to TRBD1 covers 7 bases. The CDR3 contains 14 residues. Per the germline V gene, CDR1 is DFQATT and CDR2 is SNEGSKA (reference sequence). The V and J ends lost 5 bases and 4 bases, in that order; junction bases with no gene match: 11. DNA of the CDR3: TGCAGTGCTCGGAGACAGGGAGCAACTTACGAGCAGTACTTC. Amino acids: CSARRQGATYEQYF.

CDR3 bases: TGTGCCAGCAGCGCCCATTCCAGGGATAGAGACTATGGCTACACCTTC. Its protein product is CASSAHSRDRDYGYTF. This rearrangement joins TRBV11-2 to TRBJ1-2; D might be TRBD1 (5 bases). Trimming shortened V by 5 bases and J by 3 bases, and 19 bases separated the two germline ends. CDR1 SGHAT and CDR2 FQNNGV come from the germline V gene. CDR3 length: 16 amino acids.

The chain couples TRBV18 to TRBJ2-2; TRBD2 might be the D (5 bases). Germline assignment: CDR1 KGHSH and CDR2 LQKENI. Trimming cost V 3 bases and J 0 bases, with 14 bases left between them. This CDR3 comprises 17 residues. The CDR3 sequence: CASSPLGVHANTGELFF. The DNA for the CDR3 is TGTGCCAGCTCACCCCTGGGAGTACACGCGAACACCGGGGAGCTGTTTTTT.

The sample holds many counts of this clonotype. The chain joins TRBV6-1 to TRBJ2-7; 11 bases line up with TRBD2. CDR3 length: 16 amino acids. The J segment lost 5 bases and the V segment lost 6 bases, leaving 12 bases of the junction unmatched. Germline V lookup: CDR1 MNHNS, CDR2 SASEGT. For the CDR3, the DNA is TGTGCCAGCAGCCGAAAAGCTAGCGGGGGGTCCCACGAGCAGTACTTC. Its translation: CASSRKASGGSHEQYF.

The sample holds many counts of this clonotype. The chain's CDR3 is CASSSDRGRMETQYF. DNA for the CDR3: TGTGCCAGCAGTTCGGACAGGGGGCGCATGGAGACCCAGTACTTC. V gene TRBV27 combines with J gene TRBJ2-5, with 11 bases lining up with TRBD1. The CDR3 is made up of 15 amino acids. Germline loops: CDR1 MNHEY, CDR2 SMNVEV (reference sequence). V shed 4 bases, J shed 5 bases, and the junction held 6 bases outside the gene matches.

The sample holds many counts of this clonotype. The rearrangement links TRBV6-1 to TRBJ1-1, with TRBD1 as a possible D gene (6 bases). V shed 8 bases and J shed 0 bases, with 13 bases lying between them. CDR3 length: 14 residues. Germline CDR1 MNHNS, CDR2 SASEGT. Here the CDR3 DNA reads TGTGCCAGCGGAGAGAGGGGGATGAACACTGAAGCTTTCTTT. It translates to CASGERGMNTEAFF.